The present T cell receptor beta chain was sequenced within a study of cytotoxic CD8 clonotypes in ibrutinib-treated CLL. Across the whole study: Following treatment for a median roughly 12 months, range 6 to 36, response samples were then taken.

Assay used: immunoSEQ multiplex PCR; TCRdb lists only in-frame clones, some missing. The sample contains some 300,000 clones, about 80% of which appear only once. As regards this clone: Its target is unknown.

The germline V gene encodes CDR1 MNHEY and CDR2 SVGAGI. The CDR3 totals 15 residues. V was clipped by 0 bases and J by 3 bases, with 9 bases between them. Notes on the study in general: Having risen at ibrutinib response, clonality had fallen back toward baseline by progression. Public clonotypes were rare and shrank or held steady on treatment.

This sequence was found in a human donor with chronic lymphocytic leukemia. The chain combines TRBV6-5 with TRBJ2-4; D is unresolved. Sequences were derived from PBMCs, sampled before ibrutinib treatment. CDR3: CASSYSRSGKNIQYF. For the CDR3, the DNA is TGTGCCAGCAGTTACTCGAGATCGGGCAAAAACATTCAGTACTTC.